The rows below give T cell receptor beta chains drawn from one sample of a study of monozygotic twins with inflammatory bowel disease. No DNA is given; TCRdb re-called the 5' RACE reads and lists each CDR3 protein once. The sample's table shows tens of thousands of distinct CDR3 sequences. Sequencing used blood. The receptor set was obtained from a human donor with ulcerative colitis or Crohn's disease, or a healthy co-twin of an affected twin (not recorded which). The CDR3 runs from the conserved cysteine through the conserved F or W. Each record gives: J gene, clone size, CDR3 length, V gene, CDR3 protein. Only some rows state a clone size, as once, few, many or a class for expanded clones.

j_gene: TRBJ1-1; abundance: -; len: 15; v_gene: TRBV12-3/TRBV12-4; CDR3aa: CASSFFGTGGREAFF
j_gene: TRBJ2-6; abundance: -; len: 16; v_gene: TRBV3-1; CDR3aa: CASSQEIGAGANVLTF
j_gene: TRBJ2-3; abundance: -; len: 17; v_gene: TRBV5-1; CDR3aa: CASSLAGGGNVADTQYF
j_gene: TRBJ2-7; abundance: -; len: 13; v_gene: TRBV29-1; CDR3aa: CSVVKGQGREQYF
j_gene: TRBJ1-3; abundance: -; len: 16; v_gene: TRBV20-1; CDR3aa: CSARDFVGGPGNTIYF
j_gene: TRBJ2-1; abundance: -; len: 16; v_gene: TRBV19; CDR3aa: CASSISSFRSYNEQFF
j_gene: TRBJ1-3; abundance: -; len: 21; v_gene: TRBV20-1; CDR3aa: CSARGIMRDRGPTSSGNTIYF
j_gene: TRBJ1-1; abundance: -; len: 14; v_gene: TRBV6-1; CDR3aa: CASSGREGNTEAFF
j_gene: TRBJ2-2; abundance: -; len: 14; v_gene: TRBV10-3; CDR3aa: CAISERGKNGELFF
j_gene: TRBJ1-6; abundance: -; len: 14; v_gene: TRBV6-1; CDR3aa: CASRSGTVNSPLHF
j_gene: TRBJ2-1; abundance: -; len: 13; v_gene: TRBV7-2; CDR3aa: CASSLTSYNEQFF
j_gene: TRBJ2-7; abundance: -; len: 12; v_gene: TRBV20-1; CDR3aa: CSARGDRVVQYF
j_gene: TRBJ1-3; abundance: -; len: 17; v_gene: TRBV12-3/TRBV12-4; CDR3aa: CASSLATGQGLGNTIYF
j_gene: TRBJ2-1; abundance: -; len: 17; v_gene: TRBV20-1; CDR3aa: CSARDWGRGTDYNEQFF
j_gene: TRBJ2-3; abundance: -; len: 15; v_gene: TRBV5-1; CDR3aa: CASSLAGGPRDTQYF
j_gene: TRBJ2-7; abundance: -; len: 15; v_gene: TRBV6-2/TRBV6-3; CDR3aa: CASRDRRGTSYEQYF
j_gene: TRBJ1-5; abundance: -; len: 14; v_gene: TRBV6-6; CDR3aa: CASATVTGYQPQHF
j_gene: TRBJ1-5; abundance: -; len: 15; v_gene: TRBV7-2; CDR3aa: CASSSSGSSNQPQHF
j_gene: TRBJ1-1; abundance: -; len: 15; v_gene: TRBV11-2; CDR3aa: CASSLVWTAGTEAFF
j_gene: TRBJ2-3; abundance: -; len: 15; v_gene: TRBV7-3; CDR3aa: CASSLRGTGFHTQYF
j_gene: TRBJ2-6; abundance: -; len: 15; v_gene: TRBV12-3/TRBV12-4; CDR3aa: CASSYPSRGANVLTF
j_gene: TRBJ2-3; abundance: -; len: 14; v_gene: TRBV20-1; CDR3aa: CSATRDLPTDTQYF
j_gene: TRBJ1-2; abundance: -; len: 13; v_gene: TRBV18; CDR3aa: CASSPERAAGYTF
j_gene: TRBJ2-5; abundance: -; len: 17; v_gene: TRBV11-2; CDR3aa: CASSLDLAGGRRETQYF
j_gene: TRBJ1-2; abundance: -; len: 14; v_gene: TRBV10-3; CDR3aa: CASRGEKQAGGYTF
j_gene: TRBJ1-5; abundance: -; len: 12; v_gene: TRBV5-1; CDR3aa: CASKGGNQPQHF
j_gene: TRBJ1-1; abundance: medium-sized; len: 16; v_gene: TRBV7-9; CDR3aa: CASSFHDRGARTEAFF
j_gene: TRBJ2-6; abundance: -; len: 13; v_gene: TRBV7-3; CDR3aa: CASSFYGANVLTF
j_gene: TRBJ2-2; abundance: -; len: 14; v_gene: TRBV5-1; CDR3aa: CASSLGGNTGELFF
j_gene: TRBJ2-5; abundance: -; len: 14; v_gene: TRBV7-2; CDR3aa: CASSFTRDQETQYF
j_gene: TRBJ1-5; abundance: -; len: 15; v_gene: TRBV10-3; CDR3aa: CAIGTGGENNQPQHF
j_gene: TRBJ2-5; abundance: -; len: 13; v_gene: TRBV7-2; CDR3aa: CASSRESKETQYF
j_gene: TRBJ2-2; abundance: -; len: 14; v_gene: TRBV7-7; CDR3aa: CASSLVANTGELFF
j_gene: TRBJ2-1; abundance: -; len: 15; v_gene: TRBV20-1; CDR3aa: CSAREGPISYNEQFF
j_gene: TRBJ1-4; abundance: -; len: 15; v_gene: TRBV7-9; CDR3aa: CASSLGPGTREKLFF
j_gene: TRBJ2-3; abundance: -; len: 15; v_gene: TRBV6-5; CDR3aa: CASSLSGRPTDTQYF
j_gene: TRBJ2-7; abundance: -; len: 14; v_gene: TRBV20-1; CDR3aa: CSARLAGPSYEQYF